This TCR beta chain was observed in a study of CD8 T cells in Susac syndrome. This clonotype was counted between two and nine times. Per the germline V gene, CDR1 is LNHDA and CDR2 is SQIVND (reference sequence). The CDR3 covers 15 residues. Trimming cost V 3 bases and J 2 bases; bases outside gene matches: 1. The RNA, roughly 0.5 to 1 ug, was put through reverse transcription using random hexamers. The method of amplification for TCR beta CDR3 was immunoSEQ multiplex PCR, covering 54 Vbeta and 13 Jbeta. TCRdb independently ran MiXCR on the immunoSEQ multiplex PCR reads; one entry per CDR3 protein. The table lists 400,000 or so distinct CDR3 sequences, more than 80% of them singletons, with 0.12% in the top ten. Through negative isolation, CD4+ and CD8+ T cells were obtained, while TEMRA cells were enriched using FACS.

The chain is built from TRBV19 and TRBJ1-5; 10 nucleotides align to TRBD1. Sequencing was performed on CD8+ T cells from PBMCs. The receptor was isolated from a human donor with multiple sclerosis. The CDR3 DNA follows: TGTGCCAGTAGTATCGGACAGGGGGGCAATCAGCCCCAGCATTTT. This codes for CASSIGQGGNQPQHF.